A single sample is the source of the 5 T cell receptor beta chains below, sequenced in a study of cytomegalovirus exposure and HLA in healthy donors. Primers: 60 Vbeta forward and 13 Jbeta reverse. Generated by immunoSEQ multiplex PCR, the TCRdb table keeps only in-frame clones and is missing some. The sample shows 100,000 to 150,000 clones, 17% of them seen only once. The sequencing sample was made of PBMCs. These receptors were taken from a female donor in good health and CMV-seropositive.

This clone turned up a few times. This sequence joins TRBV28 and TRBJ2-7; TRBD2 matches at 12 bases. The trim removed 7 bases at V and 6 bases at J, leaving 13 bases unmatched. CDR1 is MDHEN, CDR2 SYDVKM, per germline. There are 16 residues in the CDR3. The CDR3 region has the DNA TGTGCCAGCATGAGTTCTCTAGCGGGGGGGCCGATCGAGCAGTACTTC. Translating gives CASMSSLAGGPIEQYF.

With respect to this clone: A read error is likely, as this CDR3 ends without the conserved phenylalanine or tryptophan. No DNA is shown, since the ends of the CDR3 on it are uncertain; the CDR3 is the one TCRdb lists. The chain links TRBV30 to TRBJ1-1. Germline assignment: CDR1 GTSNPN and CDR2 SVGIG (reference sequence). The length of the CDR3 is 8 amino acids, counting both ends. CDR3 in amino acids: CAWRVRPR.

This clone has only a few counts. This rearrangement joins TRBV28 to TRBJ1-5; 7 bases match TRBD1. CDR1 and CDR2 (germline): MDHEN, SYDVKM. Trimming removed 3 bases from V and 4 bases from J; junction bases left unmatched: 6. The CDR3 contains 15 residues. The CDR3: CASSFWQGVNQPQHF. CDR3 nucleotide sequence: TGTGCCAGCAGTTTCTGGCAGGGGGTAAATCAGCCCCAGCATTTT.

V is TRBV2 and J is TRBJ1-2, with a possible D match to TRBD1 (5 bases). The germline V gene encodes CDR1 SNHLY and CDR2 FYNNEI. The CDR3 is 12 residues long. Trimming removed 6 bases from V and 5 bases from J, with 10 bases in between. The CDR3 loop is CASSETVYGYTF. CDR3 nucleotides: TGTGCCAGCAGCGAGACAGTATATGGCTACACCTTC.

V usage is TRBV27 and J usage is TRBJ2-7; 8 nucleotides agree with TRBD2. The V segment lost 3 bases and the J segment 4 bases; nucleotides outside the gene matches: 14. Germline V lookup: CDR1 MNHEY, CDR2 SMNVEV (reference sequence). This CDR3 contains 17 residues. The CDR3 DNA follows: TGTGCCAGCAGTTTTGGACGGGAGGGCCAAGGTTTATACGAGCAGTACTTC. Translating it yields CASSFGREGQGLYEQYF.